Given below is one T cell receptor beta chain in context. Only in-frame clones appear in the TCRdb table, and some are missing; sequencing was by immunoSEQ multiplex PCR. The sample shows 750,000 to 1,000,000 clones, 80% to 95% of them seen only once. This sample stems from a study of shared clonotypes between healthy human individuals. About the research overall: The people who gave samples were two women and a few men aged 18 to 49.

Germline-derived CDR1 and CDR2 are SGHDN and FVKESK. The CDR3 covers 15 residues. V was clipped by 4 bases and J by 4 bases, with 15 bases between them. Naive CD8 cells were CD45RO-negative, positively selected for CCR7, excluding terminally differentiated effector memory CD45RA+ cells. Sequenced input: naive CD8+ T cells sorted from blood. V usage is TRBV14 and J usage is TRBJ2-3; D possibly corresponds to TRBD2 (6 bases). This receptor was obtained from a young man in good health. CDR3 sequence (DNA): TGTGCCAGCAGCCCGAGTGGGAGGAAAGCAGATACGCAGTATTTT. Its translation is CASSPSGRKADTQYF.